The T cell receptor (beta chain) under discussion was sequenced for a study of blood T cell repertoires in COVID-19 (dated by TCRdb to 2019 to 2021). Some background on the complete study: Samples covering the acute and convalescent phases of COVID-19 were provided by collaborators in the United States, Italy and Spain. The material from the prospective study consisted of cDNA or gDNA derived from T cells, B-cell-depleted T cells, or PBMCs. Subjects who had been exposed to COVID-19, were actively infected with it, or had recovered from it provided the deeply sampled blood TCRbeta repertoires that made up the dataset. A freely available public database, intended as a resource for researchers studying the immune response to SARS-CoV-2, is where the repertoires were released. Samples were obtained from the ongoing ImmuneRACE study (first 160 participants) and from 1,254 subjects provided by 6 global collaborators. Sample metadata almost always included a de-identified subject ID, COVID-19 status, age in years and sex. Where HLA class I and class II types were available, the types were taken from metadata supplied by the sample provider, not from assay-based typing. Overall results and qualifications from the work: Clinical and demographic metadata were provided uncurated, with the amount varying by source and participant.

TCRbeta CDR3 regions were amplified from genomic DNA using the immunoSEQ Assay, a bias-controlled multiplex PCR. In the original analysis: Within the assay, amplification of reference gene primers was used to estimate how many nucleated cells each sample contained. Sequence reads were collapsed and filtered to measure the absolute abundance of every unique TCRbeta CDR3 rearrangement. For each sample, productive Simpson clonality was calculated as the square root of Simpson's diversity index across productive rearrangements. This immuneACCESS table, as held by TCRdb, lists in-frame sequences with V and J called but not all clones. Of the missing ones, under half trace to an unresolved V gene in checked studies; the others have no known cause. V and J calls and clone size are copied from that table; D and trimming were computed from the DNA. The table for this sample lists about 190,000 clones; about 88% of them were counted only once. The top ten clones comprise 2.9% of the sample.

The CDR3, cysteine through phenylalanine, is 14 amino acids long. The kept DNA is CDR3 alone, 42 bases in frame from the first base. The V end loses 7 bases and the J end loses 6 bases, and a stretch of 16 bases separates them. Sequences LNHDA (CDR1) and SQIVND (CDR2) are obtained from the germline V gene (reference sequence). In regard to this clone: The antigen it binds to is not known. The record has no base qualities; no much larger clone is one base away.

Collaborating institutions collected whole blood in K2EDTA tubes following their own protocols. For TCRbeta analysis, collaborators shipped samples as frozen whole blood, isolated PBMCs, or DNA extracted from either of those sample types. The receptor comes from a woman between 25 and 40 years old with active or convalescent COVID-19. The chain employs TRBV19 and TRBJ1-5, and the D gene may be TRBD1, 6 bases matching. Source material: peripheral blood. The nucleotide sequence reads as follows: TGTGCCAGTAATCGACAGGATAGGGCTCAGCCCCAGCATTTT. Translated, this is CASNRQDRAQPQHF.